The 28 T cell receptor beta chains in this list originate from one sample, sequenced in a study of CD8+ T cells in alopecia areata. TCR sequencing used cDNA made by reverse transcription of extracted RNA. Produced via immunoSEQ multiplex PCR; TCRdb's table is partial and in-frame only. Of about 110,000 clones in the sample, roughly 55% were seen once. Documented treatment: oral pan-JAK inhibitor, 5-10 mg twice daily. Material: CD8+ T cells sorted from blood, obtained at week 24, from a patient treated with tofacitinib. These receptors were obtained from a human donor with alopecia areata.

J is TRBJ1-2 and V is TRBV29-1, with TRBD1 matching over 8 bases. CDR1 and CDR2 (germline): SQVTM, ANQGSEA. The CDR3 extends over 15 amino acids. Trimming at V came to 3 bases and at J to 4 bases, leaving 10 bases not matched to a gene. The CDR3 sequence: CSVDQGAFPLYGYTF. In DNA, the CDR3 is TGCAGCGTTGACCAGGGGGCATTCCCCCTCTATGGCTACACCTTC. The full variable domain, rest sourced from reference TRBV29-1 and TRBJ1-2, is SAVISQKPSRDICQRGTSLTIQCQVDSQVTMMFWYRQQPGQSLTLIATANQGSEATYESGFVIDKFPISRPNLTFSTLTVSNMSPEDSSIYLCSVDQGAFPLYGYTFGSGTRLTVV.

The count of this clone is one. The rearrangement uses TRBV5-1 and TRBJ2-7; D gene uncertain. V lost 4 bases to trimming and J lost 1 base, with 3 bases between them. Per germline, CDR1 SGHRS and CDR2 YFSETQ. The CDR3 is 11 amino acids. Here the CDR3 reads CASSQSYEQYF. Written as DNA, the CDR3 is TGCGCCAGCAGCCAATCCTACGAGCAGTACTTC.

This chain connects TRBV2 to TRBJ2-7, with a possible D match to TRBD1 (5 bases). With 1 base removed from V and 3 bases from J, the gap between germline ends came to 13 bases. Germline lookup yields CDR1 SNHLY and CDR2 FYNNEI. The length of the CDR3 is 15 residues. The CDR3 sequence: CASSEGWGSIYEQYF. In DNA form, the CDR3 reads TGTGCCAGCAGTGAAGGGTGGGGCAGCATCTACGAGCAGTACTTC.

This clone was picked up one time. The chain employs TRBV9 and TRBJ2-7, with TRBD2 as a possible D gene (6 bases). The CDR3 is 14 residues long. Trimming took off 0 bases at V and 2 bases at J, with 9 bases between the two ends. Germline CDR1 SGDLS, CDR2 YYNGEE. The CDR3 protein is CASSVDSGTYEQYF. The CDR3 DNA reads TGTGCCAGCAGCGTAGATAGCGGCACCTACGAGCAGTACTTC.

This clone occurred a few times. The chain has TRBV30 and TRBJ2-2; D not resolved. V was pared by 3 bases and J by 8 bases, with 10 bases between. Per the germline V gene, CDR1 is GTSNPN and CDR2 is SVGIG (reference sequence). This CDR3 has 12 residues. As DNA, the CDR3 is TGTGCCTGGAGCCTGAGACCGGGGGAGCTGTTTTTT. Protein: CAWSLRPGELFF.

CDR3 coding DNA: TGTGCCAGCAGCGTCCTGGGGGAGACCCAGTACTTC. Translating gives CASSVLGETQYF. This chain links TRBV9 with TRBJ2-5; D not certain. CDR1 and CDR2 (germline): SGDLS, YYNGEE. The V gene lost 2 bases and the J gene lost 5 bases, with 7 bases spanning the gap. The CDR3 is 12 residues long.

The chain recombines TRBV30 with TRBJ1-5; D is unclear. Germline CDR1 and CDR2: GTSNPN and SVGIG (reference sequence). Deletions cut 2 bases from V and 4 bases from J, with 9 bases between. The CDR3 extends over 13 amino acids. The CDR3 sequence is CAWSPDVNQPQHF. CDR3 nucleotide sequence: TGTGCCTGGAGTCCGGATGTAAATCAGCCCCAGCATTTT.

The chain employs TRBV13 and TRBJ1-2; TRBD1 matches 7 bases. Per the germline V gene, CDR1 is PRHDT and CDR2 is FYEKMQ (reference sequence). This CDR3 is built from 15 residues. V shed 5 bases and J 6 bases; nucleotides not matched to a gene: 12. CDR3 residues: CASSPRTGARNGYTF. The DNA for the CDR3 is TGTGCCAGCAGCCCGCGAACAGGGGCCAGAAATGGCTACACCTTC.

The chain joins TRBV27 to TRBJ1-1, with 7 positions matching TRBD1. CDR3 size: 15 residues. Germline V gene sequence: CDR1 MNHEY, CDR2 SMNVEV (reference sequence). V was clipped by 2 bases and J by 6 bases; unmatched bases: 9. CDR3 sequence: CASSLQGGNGAEAFF. CDR3 nucleotide sequence: TGTGCCAGCAGTTTACAGGGGGGAAACGGGGCTGAAGCTTTCTTT.

The chain combines TRBV7-9 with TRBJ1-2; D possibly corresponds to TRBD1 (6 bases). The V end lost 8 bases, the J end lost 3 bases, and 19 bases lay between the germline ends. The length of the CDR3 is 15 residues. Germline CDR1 is SEHNR and CDR2 is FQNEAQ (reference sequence). The CDR3 DNA follows: TGTGCCAGCGGCGAGGTGGGGGGCTCGGACTATGGCTACACCTTC. It specifies CASGEVGGSDYGYTF.

In this sample, this clone turned up a few times. The gene calls are TRBV30 and TRBJ2-2; 8 bases are a match to TRBD2. This CDR3 comprises 13 residues. The germline V gene has CDR1 GTSNPN and CDR2 SVGIG (reference sequence). V lost 3 bases, J lost 6 bases, and 3 bases stayed unmatched. CDR3 DNA sequence: TGTGCCTGGAGAAGGCGGGAGGCCGGGGAGCTGTTTTTT. Its translation is CAWRRREAGELFF.

The V gene is TRBV19, the J gene TRBJ2-2; D is possibly TRBD1 or TRBD2 (6 bases each). The ends were cut back, 10 bases at V and 6 bases at J, with 18 bases in the middle. CDR3 size: 14 residues. Germline CDR1 reads LNHDA; CDR2 reads SQIVND (reference sequence). DNA of the CDR3: TGTGCCACCAGAAGGGGGGACCTCCCCGGGGAGCTGTTTTTT. It specifies CATRRGDLPGELFF.

The J gene is TRBJ2-5, the V gene TRBV7-9; TRBD1 might be the D (7 bases). Trimming removed 8 bases from V and 7 bases from J, with 17 bases in between. The CDR3 runs 13 residues. Germline CDR1 reads SEHNR; CDR2 reads FQNEAQ (reference sequence). CDR3 in amino acids: CASGVSQGGTQYF. CDR3 DNA: TGTGCCAGCGGCGTGTCCCAGGGGGGGACCCAGTACTTC.

The chain links TRBV19 to TRBJ1-2; no firm D call. V gave up 5 bases and J gave up 7 bases, with 17 bases separating them. The CDR3 consists of 14 residues. Germline CDR1 LNHDA, CDR2 SQIVND (reference sequence). CDR3 region: CASSPLDATSGYTF. The CDR3 nucleotides read TGTGCCAGTAGTCCCTTGGATGCAACGTCTGGCTACACCTTC.

In its sample, this clone was seen once. The rearrangement joins TRBV11-2 to TRBJ1-1, with D uncertain. The ends were cut back, 3 bases at V and 3 bases at J, with 5 bases in the middle. Germline V gene data show CDR1 as SGHAT and CDR2 as FQNNGV. CDR3 length: 12 amino acids. The CDR3 loop reads CASSFGDTEAFF. Written as DNA, the CDR3 is TGTGCCAGCAGCTTCGGGGACACTGAAGCTTTCTTT.

This chain joins TRBV13 and TRBJ1-1; the D is unclear. CDR1 and CDR2 (germline): PRHDT, FYEKMQ (reference sequence). The CDR3 runs to 15 residues. Trimming took 5 bases from V and 0 from J, leaving 13 bases between them. This CDR3 is CASSPGRRLNTEAFF. The DNA of the CDR3 is TGTGCCAGCAGCCCGGGGAGGCGATTGAACACTGAAGCTTTCTTT.

This clone was seen more than once but under ten times. V is TRBV2 and J is TRBJ2-1; TRBD1 matches at 11 bases. Germline CDR1 is SNHLY and CDR2 is FYNNEI. There are 15 residues in the CDR3. V shed 3 bases and J 5 bases; nucleotides not matched to a gene: 3. The CDR3 protein is CASSDGQGAHNEQFF. Here the CDR3 DNA reads TGTGCCAGCAGTGACGGACAGGGGGCCCACAATGAGCAGTTCTTC.

CDR3 protein: CASRRDASYEQYF. DNA of the CDR3: TGTGCCAGCAGGCGGGACGCCTCCTACGAGCAGTACTTC. This chain connects TRBV6-5 to TRBJ2-7; D might be TRBD2 (6 bases). Germline loops: CDR1 MNHEY, CDR2 SVGAGI. Trimming took off 6 bases at V and 0 bases at J, with 9 bases between the two ends. CDR3 length: 13 amino acids.

This chain connects TRBV29-1 to TRBJ2-1; weak D call: TRBD2 (7 bases). The CDR3 has 16 amino acids. In germline, CDR1 is SQVTM, CDR2 ANQGSEA. Deletions cut 3 bases from V and 9 bases from J, with 24 bases between. In DNA, the CDR3 is TGCAGCGTTGAGGGTCTGGCGGGGGCCCTAGTCGGTGAGCAGTTCTTC. It translates to CSVEGLAGALVGEQFF.

This rearrangement joins TRBV30 to TRBJ2-5, with a possible D match to TRBD1 (5 bases). With 4 bases removed from V and 0 bases from J, the gap between germline ends came to 9 bases. Germline V lookup: CDR1 GTSNPN, CDR2 SVGIG (reference sequence). The CDR3 has 13 residues. CDR3 nucleotides: TGTGCCTGGACGGCAGGGAACCAAGAGACCCAGTACTTC. This encodes CAWTAGNQETQYF.

With regard to this clone: Other nucleotide sequences from this sample produce the same CDR3. The rearrangement uses TRBV15 and TRBJ2-7, with 11 bases that match TRBD1. V shed 4 bases and J 3 bases; nucleotides not matched to a gene: 2. Germline V gives CDR1 LNHNV, CDR2 YYDKDF (reference sequence). The CDR3 is 14 residues long. DNA for the CDR3: TGTGCCACCAGCACCGGGACAGGGGGCTACGAGCAGTACTTC. This gives the protein CATSTGTGGYEQYF.

The rearrangement uses TRBV30 and TRBJ1-1; no firm D call. V lost 2 bases and J lost 0, with 7 bases in between. Germline CDR1 and CDR2: GTSNPN and SVGIG (reference sequence). The CDR3 has 13 residues. This CDR3 is CAWSFIMNTEAFF. Here the CDR3 DNA reads TGTGCCTGGAGTTTCATCATGAACACTGAAGCTTTCTTT.

V and J are TRBV13 and TRBJ1-4; the D gene is possibly TRBD1 (6 bases). In germline, CDR1 is PRHDT, CDR2 FYEKMQ (reference sequence). CDR3 size: 16 residues. Trimming took 3 bases from V and 5 from J, leaving 16 bases between them. The CDR3, as DNA: TGTGCCAGCAGCTTCGGGACCGGACAGTTAAATGAAAAACTGTTTTTT. It yields the protein CASSFGTGQLNEKLFF.

Comment on this clone: A far more abundant clone sits one base away, making this likely a read error. The chain uses TRBV4-1 and TRBJ2-3, with TRBD2 matching over 9 bases. In germline, CDR1 is MGHRA, CDR2 YSYEKL. This CDR3 contains 17 residues. The trim removed 0 bases at V and 2 bases at J, leaving 6 bases unmatched. The CDR3 region is CASSQDLGGGATDTQYF. The CDR3 DNA reads TGCGCCAGCAGCCAAGATCTGGGCGGGGGGGCCACAGATACGCAGTATTTT.

The V gene is TRBV4-2, the J gene TRBJ2-5; D unresolved. The germline gives CDR1 LGHNA, CDR2 YNFKEQ. V was shortened by 2 bases and J by 5 bases, with 12 bases between the two germline ends. The CDR3 has 14 residues. The CDR3 reads CASSQSTTDETQYF. CDR3 DNA sequence: TGTGCCAGCAGCCAATCTACCACGGACGAGACCCAGTACTTC.

The chain employs TRBV6-5 and TRBJ2-3; D gene unclear. With 5 bases removed from V and 4 bases from J, the gap between germline ends came to 10 bases. The CDR3 runs to 13 residues. CDR1 and CDR2 from the germline V gene are MNHEY and SVGAGI. For the CDR3, the DNA is TGTGCCAGCAGTGCGACCAGCCCAGATACGCAGTATTTT. This translates into CASSATSPDTQYF.

This clone was counted between two and nine times. The chain joins TRBV13 to TRBJ2-7; D unresolved. Germline V CDR1 and CDR2: PRHDT, FYEKMQ (reference sequence). Trimming removed 0 bases from V and 2 bases from J, with 2 bases in between. The CDR3 length is 12 residues. DNA for the CDR3: TGTGCCAGCAGCTTAGGTGCCTACGAGCAGTACTTC. It yields the protein CASSLGAYEQYF.

The DNA for the CDR3 is TGCGCCAGCAGCCAATGGGCACCTCCAGGTACGCAGTATTTT. Translating it yields CASSQWAPPGTQYF. This chain connects TRBV4-1 to TRBJ2-3; D is unresolved. Germline assignment: CDR1 MGHRA and CDR2 YSYEKL. CDR3 size: 14 residues. The germline V and J ends were trimmed by 2 bases and 8 bases, with 14 bases remaining between them.